These 21 T cell receptor beta chains share one sample of origin, sequenced in a study of long-term antiretroviral therapy in people with HIV. The run of the v3.0 immunoSEQ assay was at survey level. Here immunoSEQ multiplex PCR was the method, and the copy in TCRdb shows in-frame clones only, minus some. This sample has tens of thousands of clones; 75% to 90% occur once, and the top ten carry 5.5% to 6.5%. This specimen was unsorted PBMCs, taken 1 year after starting antiretroviral therapy. The receptors come from a man aged 18-30 years with HIV.

The chain carries TRBV9 and TRBJ2-7; D is possibly TRBD2 (5 bases). The CDR3 loop spans 15 amino acids. From germline, CDR1 is SGDLS and CDR2 YYNGEE. Trimming removed 4 bases from V and 0 bases from J, with 14 bases in between. CDR3 amino acids: CASSFDTGSSYEQYF. CDR3 DNA: TGTGCCAGCAGCTTTGACACGGGGAGCTCCTACGAGCAGTACTTC. The whole variable domain, filled in from reference TRBV9 and TRBJ2-7, reads DSGVTQTPKHLITATGQRVTLRCSPRSGDLSVYWYQQSLDQGLQFLIQYYNGEERAKGNILERFSAQQFPDLHSELNLSSLELGDSALYFCASSFDTGSSYEQYFGPGTRLTVT.

V gene TRBV19 combines with J gene TRBJ2-7; no clear D gene. Germline V lookup: CDR1 LNHDA, CDR2 SQIVND (reference sequence). CDR3 length: 12 amino acids. V lost 5 bases to trimming and J lost 0 bases, with 5 bases between them. The CDR3 sequence is CASSLSSYEQYF. The CDR3, as DNA: TGTGCCAGTAGTCTGAGCTCCTACGAGCAGTACTTC. The whole variable domain, filled in from reference TRBV19 and TRBJ2-7, reads DGGITQSPKYLFRKEGQNVTLSCEQNLNHDAMYWYRQDPGQGLRLIYYSQIVNDFQKGDIAEGYSVSREKKESFPLTVTSAQKNPTAFYLCASSLSSYEQYFGPGTRLTVT.

This chain connects TRBV9 to TRBJ2-2, with a weak D call TRBD1 (6 bases). CDR3 length: 13 amino acids. Trimming took off 5 bases at V and 6 bases at J, with 11 bases between the two ends. The germline CDR1 and CDR2 sequences are SGDLS and YYNGEE. CDR3 nucleotides: TGTGCCAGCAGTACAGGGAAATCCGGGGAGCTGTTTTTT. Its translation is CASSTGKSGELFF.

V is TRBV7-6 and J is TRBJ2-7; 9 nucleotides match TRBD1. Germline V gene lookup returns CDR1 SGHVS and CDR2 FNYEAQ. After removal of 5 bases from V and 1 base from J, the junction contained 9 bases not matched to a gene. This CDR3 is 16 amino acids long. CDR3 residues: CASSPPPGQGSYEQYF. The DNA of the CDR3 is TGTGCCAGCAGCCCCCCCCCGGGACAGGGTTCCTACGAGCAGTACTTC.

This chain connects TRBV11-2 to TRBJ2-1; 12 nucleotides match TRBD2. Germline V gene sequence: CDR1 SGHAT, CDR2 FQNNGV. The CDR3 consists of 15 residues. The V and J ends lost 2 bases and 6 bases, in that order; junction bases with no gene match: 2. CDR3 nucleotides: TGTGCCAGCAGCTTATCTAGCGGGAGGGCCAATGAGCAGTTCTTC. Translation gives CASSLSSGRANEQFF.

This chain links TRBV5-8 with TRBJ2-3, with 10 bases matching TRBD1. The CDR3 runs to 14 residues. Germline trimming cut 5 bases from V and 6 bases from J; bases unmatched to any gene: 6. Germline CDR1 reads SGHTS; CDR2 reads YDEGEE. The CDR3 reads CASSRRQGADTQYF. The DNA for the CDR3 is TGTGCCAGCAGTCGGAGACAGGGGGCCGATACGCAGTATTTT.

This clone was detected only a few times. J is TRBJ2-7 and V is TRBV7-9; D gene ambiguous. The CDR3 is made up of 13 amino acids. Germline lookup yields CDR1 SEHNR and CDR2 FQNEAQ (reference sequence). Deletions cut 4 bases from V and 0 bases from J, with 7 bases between. This CDR3 is CASSSTSSYEQYF. The CDR3 nucleotides are TGTGCCAGCAGCTCGACCAGCTCCTACGAGCAGTACTTC.

J is TRBJ2-2 and V is TRBV5-4, with 7 bases lining up with TRBD2. This CDR3 region has 15 residues. The V and J ends lost 4 bases and 2 bases, in that order; junction bases with no gene match: 5. The germline V gene has CDR1 SGHNT and CDR2 YYREEE (reference sequence). The CDR3 spells CASSPRGVNTGELFF. The CDR3 bases are TGTGCCAGCAGCCCCCGGGGGGTCAACACCGGGGAGCTGTTTTTT.

DNA of the CDR3: TGTGCCAGCAGCAGGACGTCCGACGGGCCGTACTTC. This gives the protein CASSRTSDGPYF. The rearrangement uses TRBV9 and TRBJ2-7, with D unclear. Trimming removed 4 bases from V and 12 bases from J, with 17 bases in between. Germline CDR1 is SGDLS and CDR2 is YYNGEE. CDR3 length: 12 amino acids.

The CDR3 here is CASSSLDRYNEQFF. The CDR3 bases are TGTGCCAGCAGCTCCCTGGACCGTTACAATGAGCAGTTCTTC. The chain recombines TRBV9 with TRBJ2-1; D not resolved. Germline CDR1 is SGDLS and CDR2 is YYNGEE. V shed 4 bases and J shed 4 bases, with 12 bases lying between them. CDR3 length: 14 residues.

This clone was counted once. The rearrangement joins TRBV11-2 to TRBJ2-2, with 7 bases that match TRBD1. In germline, CDR1 is SGHAT, CDR2 FQNNGV. V lost 0 bases and J lost 4; bases outside the gene matches: 5. The CDR3 contains 16 residues. The DNA for the CDR3 is TGTGCCAGCAGCTTAGAGACAGGGTTGCGCACCGGGGAGCTGTTTTTT. Its translation is CASSLETGLRTGELFF.

This chain links TRBV7-2 with TRBJ2-7; D might be TRBD2 (5 bases). The CDR3 totals 14 residues. Germline V lookup: CDR1 SGHTA, CDR2 FQGNSA. The ends were cut back, 3 bases at V and 2 bases at J, with 11 bases in the middle. CDR3: CASSLPSSPYEQYF. The CDR3 DNA reads as TGTGCCAGCAGCTTGCCTAGCAGCCCCTACGAGCAGTACTTC.

This clone was seen only a few times. Written as DNA, the CDR3 is TGCGCCAGCTCTTTCCCGGGACAGGGTATTCTCGAGCAGTACTTC. Its protein is CASSFPGQGILEQYF. The V call is TRBV5-1, the J call TRBJ2-7, with 9 bases aligning to TRBD1. There are 15 residues in the CDR3. With 7 bases clipped from V and 6 bases from J, the junction kept 14 bases outside the gene matches. The germline V gene encodes CDR1 SGHRS and CDR2 YFSETQ.

The chain carries TRBV10-3 and TRBJ1-2, with D perhaps matching TRBD1 (5 bases). V lost 5 bases, J lost 8 bases, and 24 bases lay in between. The CDR3 contains 16 residues. The germline gives CDR1 ENHRY, CDR2 SYGVKD. The CDR3 loop reads CAISNDYQTGGGGYTF. CDR3 coding DNA: TGTGCCATCAGTAACGATTATCAGACGGGCGGGGGGGGCTACACCTTC.

The chain uses TRBV4-1 and TRBJ1-1, with 7 bases identical to TRBD1. CDR1 and CDR2 from the germline V gene are MGHRA and YSYEKL. The CDR3 totals 15 residues. The ends lost 0 bases at V and 3 bases at J; junction bases unmatched: 4. Written as DNA, the CDR3 is TGCGCCAGCAGCCAAGAAGGGGGCTCTGACACTGAAGCTTTCTTT. Translating gives CASSQEGGSDTEAFF.

The count of this clone is one. The rearrangement uses TRBV28 and TRBJ2-7; 11 nucleotides match TRBD1. V gave up 5 bases and J gave up 6 bases; unmatched junction bases: 6. The length of the CDR3 is 14 residues. Germline V lookup: CDR1 MDHEN, CDR2 SYDVKM. CDR3 amino acids: CASSPGQGAREQYF. The CDR3 DNA is TGTGCCAGCAGTCCTGGACAGGGGGCTCGCGAGCAGTACTTC. Supplemented by reference TRBV28 and TRBJ2-7, the full variable domain reads DVKVTQSSRYLVKRTGEKVFLECVQDMDHENMFWYRQDPGLGLRLIYFSYDVKMKEKGDIPEGYSVSREKKERFSLILESASTNQTSMYLCASSPGQGAREQYFGPGTRLTVT.

The chain recombines TRBV14 with TRBJ2-1, with a tentative D call TRBD1 (5 bases). The V gene's germline CDR1 is SGHDN and CDR2 FVKESK. Trimming left V 0 bases short and J 1 base short, with 10 bases between. The length of the CDR3 is 16 residues. In nucleotides, the CDR3 is TGTGCCAGCAGCCAAGATTTCGCAGGGTCCTACAATGAGCAGTTCTTC. Translation gives CASSQDFAGSYNEQFF.

The rearrangement links TRBV7-9 to TRBJ1-1; maybe TRBD1 (5 bases). The CDR3 consists of 14 residues. V was shortened by 5 bases and J by 5 bases, with 15 bases between the two germline ends. Germline assignment: CDR1 SEHNR and CDR2 FQNEAQ (reference sequence). DNA for the CDR3: TGTGCCAGCAGCCCTAATGGGGGTTTAACTGAAGCTTTCTTT. Amino acid sequence: CASSPNGGLTEAFF.

Comment on this clone: Other DNA sequences within the sample encode an identical CDR3. J is TRBJ1-1 and V is TRBV4-1; D gene uncertain. CDR1 is MGHRA and CDR2 is YSYEKL in the germline V gene. V was clipped by 4 bases and J by 5 bases, with 8 bases between them. There are 12 residues in the CDR3. This CDR3 reads CASSRGGTEAFF. CDR3 nucleotide sequence: TGCGCCAGCAGCCGGGGAGGGACTGAAGCTTTCTTT.

J is TRBJ1-5 and V is TRBV6-1; 7 bases align to TRBD1. The CDR3 is 15 residues long. Germline V gene sequence: CDR1 MNHNS, CDR2 SASEGT. The V gene end was trimmed by 1 base and the J gene end by 6 bases; junction bases not matched to a gene: 6. The CDR3 sequence: CASSEVAAGGQPQHF. The CDR3 DNA reads as TGTGCCAGCAGTGAAGTGGCGGCAGGGGGTCAGCCCCAGCATTTT.

The V and J genes are TRBV9 and TRBJ1-1; no clear D gene. CDR1 and CDR2 from the germline V gene are SGDLS and YYNGEE. Trimming took 3 bases from V and 4 from J, leaving 10 bases between them. CDR3 length: 13 residues. CDR3 loop: CASSESGSTEAFF. The CDR3 nucleotides are TGTGCCAGCAGCGAGAGCGGTAGCACTGAAGCTTTCTTT.